This entry lists 14 T cell receptor beta chains sequenced from one sample in a study of immune evolution from preneoplasia to lung adenocarcinoma. Assay used: immunoSEQ multiplex PCR; TCRdb lists only in-frame clones, some missing. Here the sample spans about 4,000 clones, 87% being singletons. The material sequenced was FFPE minimally invasive lung adenocarcinoma tissue. These receptors were taken from a donor aged 70 or older with lung adenocarcinoma.

The V and J genes are TRBV28 and TRBJ1-5, with 7 bases identical to TRBD1. After removal of 5 bases from V and 8 bases from J, the junction contained 9 bases not matched to a gene. The CDR3 contains 14 residues. Germline-derived CDR1 and CDR2 are MDHEN and SYDVKM. The CDR3 sequence: CASSLRDSRKPQHF. CDR3 nucleotides: TGTGCCAGCAGTCTAAGGGACAGTCGGAAGCCCCAGCATTTT.

The genes are TRBV19 and TRBJ1-4; 7 positions agree with TRBD1. The CDR3 covers 14 residues. Losses at the gene ends were 6 bases for V and 8 bases for J; bases not matched to a gene: 9. Per germline, CDR1 LNHDA and CDR2 SQIVND (reference sequence). In DNA form, the CDR3 reads TGTGCCAGTAGCCATTCCGGGACAGAAGAAAAACTGTTTTTT. Amino acid sequence: CASSHSGTEEKLFF.

The V call is TRBV28, the J call TRBJ2-7, with D perhaps TRBD2 (6 bases). From germline, CDR1 is MDHEN and CDR2 SYDVKM. CDR3 size: 14 residues. The germline V and J ends were trimmed by 6 bases and 1 base, with 13 bases remaining between them. DNA for the CDR3: TGTGCCAGCAGGACGGGCGGGACTTCCTACGAGCAGTACTTC. Translated: CASRTGGTSYEQYF. The full variable domain, its missing parts supplied by reference TRBV28 and TRBJ2-7, is DVKVTQSSRYLVKRTGEKVFLECVQDMDHENMFWYRQDPGLGLRLIYFSYDVKMKEKGDIPEGYSVSREKKERFSLILESASTNQTSMYLCASRTGGTSYEQYFGPGTRLTVT.

The V gene is TRBV7-9, the J gene TRBJ1-2; D gene unclear. Germline V gene lookup returns CDR1 SEHNR and CDR2 FQNEAQ (reference sequence). The CDR3 covers 11 residues. V shed 3 bases and J shed 3 bases, with 2 bases lying between them. The CDR3 bases are TGTGCCAGCAGCTTGGACTATGGCTACACCTTC. The encoded protein is CASSLDYGYTF.

The chain carries TRBV5-1 and TRBJ2-7; D is unclear. Per germline, CDR1 SGHRS and CDR2 YFSETQ. The CDR3 loop spans 14 amino acids. The V end was cut by 4 bases, the J end by 7 bases, with 18 bases between. The CDR3 is CASSLVPFPREQYF. The CDR3 DNA is TGCGCCAGCAGCCTCGTACCCTTCCCCAGGGAGCAGTACTTC.

In its sample, this clone was seen once. The rearrangement links TRBV9 to TRBJ2-1, with 12 bases that match TRBD1. CDR3 size: 17 residues. J gave up 9 bases and V 3 bases, and 13 bases lay outside the gene matches. Germline lookup yields CDR1 SGDLS and CDR2 YYNGEE. As DNA, the CDR3 is TGTGCCAGCAGCGGGGACGCCGGGACAGGGGGCTCCGGTGAGCAGTTCTTC. This translates into CASSGDAGTGGSGEQFF.

V gene TRBV5-4 combines with J gene TRBJ2-1; TRBD2 is a possible D gene (5 bases). V was cut by 2 bases and J by 6 bases, with 12 bases left in between. Looked up from germline, CDR1 is SGHNT and CDR2 is YYREEE (reference sequence). The CDR3 is 14 amino acids. The CDR3 DNA is TGTGCCAGCAGCTTCGGACTCTCGACCAATGAGCAGTTCTTC. Residues: CASSFGLSTNEQFF.

This chain connects TRBV11-3 to TRBJ2-3, with TRBD2 matching 9 bases. V trimming: 5 bases; J trimming: 9 bases; junction bases outside the gene matches: 12. The CDR3 length is 15 residues. Germline V lookup: CDR1 SGHNT, CDR2 YENEEA. The CDR3 DNA reads as TGTGCCAGCAGCCCTGCTGAGCGGGAGGACCTCACGCAGTATTTT. This gives the protein CASSPAEREDLTQYF.

This clone has more than one count but fewer than ten. DNA of the CDR3: TGCAGCGTTGAATCAGGGGATGGCTATGGCTACACCTTC. Translating gives CSVESGDGYGYTF. J is TRBJ1-2 and V is TRBV29-1; perhaps TRBD1 as D (6 bases). Germline V lookup: CDR1 SQVTM, CDR2 ANQGSEA. V was trimmed by 2 bases and J by 4 bases, leaving 11 bases between them. CDR3 size: 13 residues.

The rearrangement joins TRBV6-5 to TRBJ2-7, with a possible D match to TRBD2 (5 bases). From germline, CDR1 is MNHEY and CDR2 SVGAGI. The CDR3 has 14 residues. V lost 5 bases, J lost 5 bases, and 16 bases lay in between. CDR3 sequence: CASSPSDSPDEQYF. In DNA, the CDR3 is TGTGCCAGCAGTCCTTCGGACTCCCCTGACGAGCAGTACTTC.

The chain uses TRBV4-1 and TRBJ2-7; TRBD1 aligns across 7 bases. V was pared by 0 bases and J by 3 bases, with 14 bases of the junction left unmatched. CDR3 size: 18 residues. The germline CDR1 and CDR2 sequences are MGHRA and YSYEKL. The CDR3 is CASSQERQGDSILYEQYF. The CDR3 bases are TGCGCCAGCAGCCAAGAAAGGCAGGGGGATTCTATCCTCTACGAGCAGTACTTC.

The rearrangement links TRBV5-1 to TRBJ2-1; D ambiguous. V dropped 0 bases and J dropped 6 bases, with 1 base sitting between them. The CDR3 spans 11 residues. Germline lookup yields CDR1 SGHRS and CDR2 YFSETQ. DNA for the CDR3: TGCGCCAGCAGCTTGGGCAATGAGCAGTTCTTC. Its protein is CASSLGNEQFF. The whole variable domain, filled in from reference TRBV5-1 and TRBJ2-1, reads KAGVTQTPRYLIKTRGQQVTLSCSPISGHRSVSWYQQTPGQGLQFLFEYFSETQRNKGNFPGRFSGRQFSNSRSEMNVSTLELGDSALYLCASSLGNEQFFGPGTRLTVL.

This sequence joins TRBV2 and TRBJ2-5; 9 nucleotides line up with TRBD2. The DNA end is a closer match to TRBJ2-7, so the J assignment may be wrong. The CDR3 extends over 14 amino acids. Germline CDR1 reads SNHLY; CDR2 reads FYNNEI. CDR3: CASSRDSGSYEQYF. CDR3 nucleotide sequence: TGTGCCAGCAGTCGAGATAGCGGGAGCTACGAGCAGTACTTC.

The chain joins TRBV28 to TRBJ1-5; 8 bases match TRBD1. The germline gives CDR1 MDHEN, CDR2 SYDVKM. V lost 3 bases to trimming and J lost 6 bases; unmatched junction nucleotides: 4. This CDR3 contains 14 residues. The CDR3 DNA reads TGTGCCAGCAGTTTCTTACAGGGGGGTCAGCCCCAGCATTTT. This gives the protein CASSFLQGGQPQHF.